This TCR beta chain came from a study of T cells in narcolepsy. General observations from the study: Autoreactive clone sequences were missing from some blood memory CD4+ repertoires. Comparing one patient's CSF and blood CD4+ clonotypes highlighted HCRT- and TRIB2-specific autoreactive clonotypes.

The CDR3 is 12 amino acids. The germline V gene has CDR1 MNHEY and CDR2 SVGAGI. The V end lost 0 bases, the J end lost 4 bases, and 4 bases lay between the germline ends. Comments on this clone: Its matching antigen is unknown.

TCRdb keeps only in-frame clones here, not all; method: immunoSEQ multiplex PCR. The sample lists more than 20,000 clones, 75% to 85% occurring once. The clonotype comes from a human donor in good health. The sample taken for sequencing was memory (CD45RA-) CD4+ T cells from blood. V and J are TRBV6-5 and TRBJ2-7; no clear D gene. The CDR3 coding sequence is TGTGCCAGCAGTTACTCTTCTTACGAGCAGTACTTC. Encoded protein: CASSYSSYEQYF.